The 9 T cell receptor beta chains below all came from one sample that was sequenced in a study of cytomegalovirus exposure and HLA in healthy donors. Vbeta (60) and Jbeta (13) primers were used in the PCR. The repertoire was sequenced with immunoSEQ multiplex PCR; TCRdb's copy has only in-frame clones and lacks some. This sample has 120,000 or so clones, with over 60% found just once. The sequenced sample was PBMCs. These TCRs come from a female donor in good health and CMV-seronegative.

The genes are TRBV5-1 and TRBJ1-4; possible D gene TRBD1, 5 bases. Germline V lookup: CDR1 SGHRS, CDR2 YFSETQ. The CDR3 spans 13 residues. V gave up 5 bases and J gave up 10 bases, with 15 bases separating them. CDR3 in amino acids: CASRSGGDRKLFF. The CDR3 coding sequence is TGCGCCAGCAGATCCGGGGGTGATAGAAAACTGTTTTTT.

The chain uses TRBV28 and TRBJ1-4; D is possibly TRBD1 (6 bases). Germline CDR1 and CDR2: MDHEN and SYDVKM. Between the trimmed V and J ends, which lost 2 bases and 5 bases, there was a span of 12 bases. The CDR3 is made up of 15 amino acids. This chain's CDR3 is CASSLNRDLNEKLFF. CDR3 bases: TGTGCCAGCAGTTTAAACAGGGACCTAAATGAAAAACTGTTTTTT.

The rearrangement joins TRBV9 to TRBJ2-2; TRBD2 aligns across 11 bases. V lost 3 bases to trimming and J lost 5 bases; unmatched junction nucleotides: 6. The CDR3 consists of 16 residues. The germline V gene has CDR1 SGDLS and CDR2 YYNGEE. The CDR3 nucleotides are TGTGCCAGCAGCGCACTAGCGGGAGCTCGTACCGGGGAGCTGTTTTTT. This codes for CASSALAGARTGELFF.

This clone was found a few times. This chain links TRBV5-1 with TRBJ2-7; tentative D call: TRBD1 (6 bases). This CDR3 spans 14 amino acids. V was trimmed by 1 base and J by 4 bases, leaving 12 bases between them. Germline V gives CDR1 SGHRS, CDR2 YFSETQ. In DNA form, the CDR3 reads TGCGCCAGCAGCTTGACAGGGTCGGGATACGAGCAGTACTTC. Its translation is CASSLTGSGYEQYF.

V is TRBV30 and J is TRBJ2-3, with 7 nucleotides matching TRBD2. The CDR3 length is 14 residues. Germline CDR1 is GTSNPN and CDR2 is SVGIG (reference sequence). V shed 0 bases, J shed 2 bases, and the junction held 2 bases outside the gene matches. The CDR3 loop is CAWSVTSYTDTQYF. CDR3 bases: TGTGCCTGGAGTGTGACTAGCTACACAGATACGCAGTATTTT.

This chain uses TRBV7-3 with TRBJ2-1; 14 bases are a match to TRBD2. The V and J ends lost 6 bases and 6 bases, in that order; junction bases with no gene match: 7. The CDR3 contains 16 residues. Germline CDR1 is SGHTA and CDR2 is FQGTGA. CDR3 in amino acids: CASRSPGTSGSNEQFF. In DNA, the CDR3 is TGTGCCAGCAGGTCCCCCGGGACTAGCGGGAGCAATGAGCAGTTCTTC.

The chain employs TRBV30 and TRBJ2-5, with D maybe TRBD2 (7 bases). TRBJ2-7 explains the end of the DNA better; the J call may be wrong. Germline V lookup: CDR1 GTSNPN, CDR2 SVGIG (reference sequence). The CDR3 has 12 amino acids. In DNA form, the CDR3 reads TGTGCCTGGAGTGTGGGGGGGCACGAGCAGTACTTC. It yields the protein CAWSVGGHEQYF.

The CDR3: CASSFQGAGTGELFF. Here the CDR3 DNA reads TGTGCCAGCAGCTTCCAGGGGGCAGGAACCGGGGAGCTGTTTTTT. The V gene is TRBV7-8, the J gene TRBJ2-2; the match to TRBD1 covers 8 bases. CDR3 length: 15 amino acids. CDR1 SGHVS and CDR2 FQNEAQ come from the germline V gene. J gave up 5 bases and V 3 bases, and 5 bases lay outside the gene matches.

This clone was detected a few times. The V gene is TRBV20-1, the J gene TRBJ1-1; 7 nucleotides line up with TRBD1. Germline V CDR1 and CDR2: DFQATT, SNEGSKA (reference sequence). Losses at the gene ends were 6 bases for V and 7 bases for J; bases not matched to a gene: 5. The CDR3 runs to 11 residues. CDR3 coding DNA: TGCAGTGCCAGCGACAGGGTTGAAGCTTTCTTT. This codes for CSASDRVEAFF.